The 2 T cell receptor beta chains below come from one sample, sequenced in a study of blood T cell repertoires in COVID-19. Profiled with immunoSEQ multiplex PCR; TCRdb holds only in-frame clones, not every one. The sample lists more than 200,000 clones; approximately 87% were seen once. Sequencing was carried out using peripheral blood. Every receptor here comes from a woman aged 65 to 85 with active or convalescent COVID-19.

The chain employs TRBV6-2 or TRBV6-3 and TRBJ2-7, with 11 positions matching TRBD2. The CDR3 has 16 residues. Trimming cost V 2 bases and J 7 bases; bases outside gene matches: 10. From germline, CDR1 is MNHEY and CDR2 SVGEGT. For the CDR3, the DNA is TGTGCCAGCAGTTACCTCCGGACTAGCGGGTTTTTGGAGCAGTACTTC. As protein: CASSYLRTSGFLEQYF.

The V gene is TRBV2, the J gene TRBJ1-6; 9 nucleotides match TRBD1. The CDR3 covers 14 residues. The V gene end was trimmed by 7 bases and the J gene end by 9 bases; junction bases not matched to a gene: 7. CDR1 and CDR2 from the germline V gene are SNHLY and FYNNEI. The CDR3 protein is CASTGGQGPSPLHF. The CDR3 bases are TGTGCCAGCACCGGGGGACAGGGCCCTTCACCCCTCCACTTT.